Following are 16 T cell receptor beta chains from one sample sequenced in a study of cytomegalovirus exposure and HLA in healthy donors. The PCR ran on 60 Vbeta and 13 Jbeta primers. Repertoires were generated with immunoSEQ multiplex PCR, while TCRdb's copy carries only in-frame clones and drops some. Its listing shows 40,000 to 65,000 clones. Source material: PBMCs. All receptors derive from a middle-aged man in good health and CMV-seropositive.

V gene TRBV9 combines with J gene TRBJ2-3; no clear D gene. Germline CDR1 SGDLS, CDR2 YYNGEE. V was shortened by 0 bases and J by 0 bases, with 11 bases between the two germline ends. The CDR3 is 16 amino acids. The CDR3 DNA sequence: TGTGCCAGCAGCGTAGCTCTAGTGATTAGCACAGATACGCAGTATTTT. Translated: CASSVALVISTDTQYF.

V and J are TRBV9 and TRBJ1-1; 9 bases are shared with TRBD1. This CDR3 has 16 residues. Per germline, CDR1 SGDLS and CDR2 YYNGEE. With V trimmed by 3 bases and J by 3 bases, 9 bases remained unmatched. This CDR3 reads CASSGNRGRMDTEAFF. The CDR3 coding sequence is TGTGCCAGCAGCGGGAACAGGGGGCGGATGGACACTGAAGCTTTCTTT.

This rearrangement joins TRBV4-2 to TRBJ1-1; tentative D call: TRBD1 (5 bases). Germline V CDR1 and CDR2: LGHNA, YNFKEQ. V lost 4 bases and J lost 1, with 7 bases in between. The CDR3 contains 13 residues. CDR3 sequence reads: CASSPTENTEAFF. DNA for the CDR3: TGTGCCAGCAGCCCGACAGAGAACACTGAAGCTTTCTTT.

In DNA form, the CDR3 reads TGTGCCAGACCTGGCAGGCCGTACGAGCAGTACTTC. Amino acids: CARPGRPYEQYF. The chain is built from TRBV19 and TRBJ2-7; D is unresolved. Trimming took off 9 bases at V and 4 bases at J, with 13 bases between the two ends. Germline CDR1 reads LNHDA; CDR2 reads SQIVND (reference sequence). The CDR3 loop spans 12 amino acids.

The V gene is TRBV28, the J gene TRBJ2-7, with D perhaps TRBD2 (5 bases). The CDR3 has 13 amino acids. CDR1 is MDHEN and CDR2 is SYDVKM in the germline V gene. Trimming took off 2 bases at V and 4 bases at J, with 9 bases between the two ends. The CDR3 is CASSLGWRYEQYF. CDR3 in DNA: TGTGCCAGCAGTTTAGGGTGGAGGTACGAGCAGTACTTC.

This chain connects TRBV30 to TRBJ1-1, with 7 bases that match TRBD1. The J segment lost 3 bases and the V segment lost 3 bases, leaving 4 bases of the junction unmatched. Germline CDR1 is GTSNPN and CDR2 is SVGIG (reference sequence). There are 13 residues in the CDR3. In DNA form, the CDR3 reads TGTGCCTGGAGGCGACAGGGATACACTGAAGCTTTCTTT. Translation: CAWRRQGYTEAFF.

Here the CDR3 DNA reads TGTGCCAGCAGCCAGGGGTGGCAGGTCAATCAGCCCCAGCATTTT. As protein: CASSQGWQVNQPQHF. The rearrangement joins TRBV13 to TRBJ1-5; D possibly corresponds to TRBD1 (6 bases). CDR1 and CDR2 (germline): PRHDT, FYEKMQ (reference sequence). CDR3 length equals 15 residues. V was clipped by 5 bases and J by 3 bases, with 14 bases between them. Complete variable domain (other parts from reference TRBV13 and TRBJ1-5): AAGVIQSPRHLIKEKRETATLKCYPIPRHDTVYWYQQGPGQDPQFLISFYEKMQSDKGSIPDRFSAQQFSDYHSELNMSSLELGDSALYFCASSQGWQVNQPQHFGDGTRLSIL.

The J gene is TRBJ2-5, the V gene TRBV2; D is perhaps TRBD2 (5 bases). The V gene lost 6 bases and the J gene lost 5 bases, with 7 bases spanning the gap. The CDR3 consists of 11 residues. The germline V gene has CDR1 SNHLY and CDR2 FYNNEI. DNA of the CDR3: TGTGCCAGCAGCGAGCGGGAGACCCAGTACTTC. Encoded protein: CASSERETQYF.

The J gene is TRBJ2-7, the V gene TRBV7-2; 8 bases are shared with TRBD1. Germline V gene sequence: CDR1 SGHTA, CDR2 FQGNSA. Losses at the gene ends were 4 bases for V and 1 base for J; bases not matched to a gene: 3. The CDR3 spans 14 residues. The chain's CDR3 is CASSYTGGSYEQYF. CDR3 nucleotide sequence: TGTGCCAGCAGCTACACAGGGGGTTCCTACGAGCAGTACTTC.

The chain recombines TRBV7-8 with TRBJ2-1, with D tentatively TRBD1 (6 bases). The CDR3 sequence is 15 residues long. V dropped 2 bases and J dropped 6 bases, with 14 bases sitting between them. Per the germline V gene, CDR1 is SGHVS and CDR2 is FQNEAQ. The CDR3 nucleotides are TGTGCCAGCAGCTTAATGGGTGGGGGCTCCAATGAGCAGTTCTTC. It yields the protein CASSLMGGGSNEQFF.

The chain recombines TRBV6-1 with TRBJ1-1, with D hard to call. CDR3 length: 13 amino acids. Germline V gene data show CDR1 as MNHNS and CDR2 as SASEGT. Trimming removed 5 bases from V and 5 bases from J, with 12 bases in between. The CDR3 here is CASSRNRETEAFF. DNA for the CDR3: TGTGCCAGCAGTCGGAACAGAGAGACTGAAGCTTTCTTT.

CDR3 in amino acids: CASSYSGGTRGEQFF. The DNA for the CDR3 is TGTGCCAGCAGTTACTCAGGAGGGACTAGGGGTGAGCAGTTCTTC. The chain links TRBV6-5 to TRBJ2-1; 8 bases match TRBD2. Germline V CDR1 and CDR2: MNHEY, SVGAGI. V shed 0 bases and J 9 bases; nucleotides not matched to a gene: 7. The CDR3 has 15 amino acids.

The J gene is TRBJ2-7, the V gene TRBV28; 9 positions match TRBD2. Germline V gene data show CDR1 as MDHEN and CDR2 as SYDVKM. The trim removed 3 bases at V and 2 bases at J, leaving 11 bases unmatched. The CDR3 is 17 residues long. The CDR3 nucleotides read TGTGCCAGCAGTTTCGGGACTAGCTTGCTCCTAACCTACGAGCAGTACTTC. Translated, it gives CASSFGTSLLLTYEQYF.

The chain joins TRBV4-2 to TRBJ1-1; 10 nucleotides align to TRBD1. J lost 5 bases, V lost 2 bases, and 5 bases had no gene match. The CDR3 spans 15 residues. Germline V gives CDR1 LGHNA, CDR2 YNFKEQ. In nucleotides, the CDR3 is TGTGCCAGCAGCCAACTGACAGGGGGCGAGACTGAAGCTTTCTTT. This encodes CASSQLTGGETEAFF.

The chain employs TRBV27 and TRBJ1-5; 8 bases are a match to TRBD1. V shed 6 bases and J 0 bases; nucleotides not matched to a gene: 4. The CDR3 consists of 15 residues. Germline-derived CDR1 and CDR2 are MNHEY and SMNVEV (reference sequence). The CDR3 DNA sequence: TGTGCCAGCAGGGGCAGGGGGCATAGCAATCAGCCCCAGCATTTT. Amino acid sequence: CASRGRGHSNQPQHF.

This chain uses TRBV5-1 with TRBJ2-5; tentatively, D is TRBD2 (5 bases). CDR1 SGHRS and CDR2 YFSETQ come from the germline V gene. V was pared by 0 bases and J by 5 bases, with 8 bases between. The CDR3 extends over 13 amino acids. DNA for the CDR3: TGCGCCAGCAGCTTGGTAGAGCGGGAGACCCAGTACTTC. It codes for CASSLVERETQYF.